This T cell receptor beta chain was retrieved from a study of Ad26.COV2.S vaccination and SARS-CoV-2 variants. Treatment reported: some 20 received Ad26.COV2.S at low or high dose, single or two shots; 5 received placebo; per-sample allocation not given. It was on day 63 after the first vaccine or placebo injection that samples were taken. J gave up 2 bases and V 4 bases, and 4 bases lay outside the gene matches. The germline V gene encodes CDR1 SGHDT and CDR2 YYEEEE. This CDR3 comprises 15 residues. TCRdb's table, derived via immunoSEQ multiplex PCR, lists solely in-frame clones and lacks some. Here the sample spans about 400,000 clones, about 89% being singletons.

V gene TRBV5-6 combines with J gene TRBJ1-3; 9 bases match TRBD1. Sequenced material: peripheral blood, taken in a trial of Ad26.COV2.S vaccine versus placebo. The TCR comes from a person aged 18-65 years who received the Ad26.COV2.S COVID-19 vaccine or a placebo. The CDR3 protein is CASSPGTGPGNTIYF. CDR3 bases: TGTGCCAGCAGCCCCGGGACAGGGCCTGGAAACACCATATATTTT.